This is a list of T cell receptor beta chains from one sample in a study of a mutant IDH1 vaccine in newly diagnosed glioma. Sequenced by immunoSEQ multiplex PCR; TCRdb stores in-frame clones only, minus some. The sample has around 69,000 clones; around nine tenths are singletons. Their specific antigens are unknown. The material sequenced was PBMCs, taken from a glioma patient whose treatment included an IDH1 peptide vaccine. These receptors originate from a man aged 25 to 40 with glioma. Each CDR3 is given with its conserved first and last residue.

TRBJ2-7 TRBV5-8 CASSLVHSGIYEQYF
TRBJ1-3 TRBV15 CATTDNIIGAGNTIYF
TRBJ1-4 TRBV4-3 CASSQGPSTNEKLFF
TRBJ1-2 TRBV7-8 CASSLERESYGYTF
TRBJ2-7 TRBV5-5 CASSTLDRVNEQYF
TRBJ2-3 TRBV7-9 CASSLGPVWEDTQYF
TRBJ1-3 TRBV9 CASSAGAQGNGNTIYF
TRBJ2-7 TRBV5-4 CASSSGTGLKYEQYF
TRBJ1-5 TRBV28 CASSLLGLAGSNQPQHF
TRBJ1-1 TRBV28 CASTTGPAEAFF
TRBJ2-7 TRBV2 CASRVSPGTRPYEQYF
TRBJ2-7 TRBV18 CASSPPNSYEQYF
- TRBV2 CASRVNHYEQYF
TRBJ2-7 TRBV2 CASSEGGQVLSEQYF
TRBJ2-7 TRBV5-8 CASSFPGRRYEQYF
TRBJ2-3 TRBV27 CASASGRAGGDTQYF
TRBJ1-2 TRBV28 CASSRRYGYTF
TRBJ2-7 TRBV6-1 CASSTPGTGREQYF
TRBJ2-5 TRBV4-2 CASSHARETQYF
TRBJ1-2 TRBV2 CASTGQATHYGYTF
TRBJ2-1 TRBV5-1 CASSFRSSYNEQFF
TRBJ1-1 TRBV5-8 CASSLVGFRGGNEAFF
TRBJ2-5 TRBV7-2 CASSPGTGGWRGQETQYF
TRBJ2-2 TRBV11-3 CASSPRGGLPEQLFF
TRBJ2-1 TRBV7-2 CASSLGSGHSNEQFF
TRBJ1-1 TRBV6-6 CASSSMATEAFF
TRBJ2-1 TRBV6-6 CASSYSDRRGEQFF
TRBJ2-1 TRBV5-4 CASSPRGISYNEQFF
TRBJ2-3 TRBV5-8 CASSERGADTQYF
TRBJ1-6 TRBV27 CASRLGGSNSPLHF
TRBJ2-1 TRBV7-9 CASSPGGLRVQFF
TRBJ2-3 TRBV6-5 CASSAGLAADTQYF
TRBJ2-5 TRBV2 CASSDREETQYF
TRBJ2-1 TRBV18 CASSPSGTYNEQFF
TRBJ1-6 TRBV6-6 CASSYSGDYNSPLHF
TRBJ1-4 TRBV19 CASRIRGISNEKLFF
TRBJ1-6 TRBV29-1 CSVRPTWDSPLHF
TRBJ1-4 TRBV19 CASRRGRGRGEKLFF
TRBJ2-7 TRBV2 CASRSDGSGEQYF
TRBJ1-2 TRBV11-2 CASRGQHVYGYTF
TRBJ2-4 TRBV4-1 CASSQVAWSIAKNIQYF
TRBJ2-7 TRBV29-1 CSVGQGAKEQYF
TRBJ2-3 TRBV27 CASSLLWRGAPDTQYF